Given below is one T cell receptor beta chain in context. This specimen belongs to a study of OX40 agonist ivuxolimab in advanced cancers. On the study more broadly: Head and neck, renal cell, melanoma or hepatocellular carcinoma were the cancers that dose-escalation patients had. Among those enrolled, mean age was around 60 years (range about 20 to 79) and 75% to 85% were male.

The CDR3 loop spans 18 amino acids. Trimming removed 2 bases from V and 0 bases from J; junction bases left unmatched: 6. Germline CDR1 is SGHNT and CDR2 is YYREEE (reference sequence). TCRdb keeps only in-frame clones here, not all; method: immunoSEQ multiplex PCR. The table records some 100,000 clones, 84% of them present only once. The chain is built from TRBV5-4 and TRBJ2-1, with TRBD2 matching over 12 bases. The source was CD4+ or CD8+ T cells sorted from blood, collected in a trial of the OX40 agonist ivuxolimab. This receptor was taken from an adult with an advanced solid tumor such as melanoma, head and neck, liver or kidney cancer. The CDR3 sequence: CASSLSTSGGSSYNEQFF. The CDR3 bases are TGTGCCAGCAGCTTAAGCACTAGCGGGGGGAGCTCCTACAATGAGCAGTTCTTC.